One sample yielded the 9 T cell receptor beta chains listed below, sequenced in a study of shared clonotypes between healthy human individuals. Clones were read by immunoSEQ multiplex PCR, and TCRdb kept only the in-frame ones, dropping some. Of some 690,000 clones in the sample, about 90% were seen once. Specimen: memory CD8+ T cells from PBMCs. Documented subset: CD45RO+ cells pooled with CCR7-negative TemRA cells. Receptor source: a young man in good health. Some clones in this sample may be carry-over from other donors' samples.

This chain joins TRBV7-8 and TRBJ2-1; D remains unclear. Germline assignment: CDR1 SGHVS and CDR2 FQNEAQ. Trimming shortened V by 1 base and J by 5 bases, and 9 bases separated the two germline ends. This CDR3 region has 14 residues. The CDR3 DNA reads as TGTGCCAGCAGCTTAGTTGGGGTCAACAATGAGCAGTTCTTC. It is translated as CASSLVGVNNEQFF.

V and J are TRBV6-4 and TRBJ2-7; possibly TRBD2 for D (5 bases). V lost 5 bases and J lost 4, with 21 bases in between. Germline CDR1 and CDR2: MRHNA and SNTAGT. CDR3 length: 16 amino acids. The CDR3 nucleotides are TGTGCCAGCAGTAAACCCGGACTTCCCCTGGGTTACGAGCAGTACTTC. This encodes CASSKPGLPLGYEQYF.

This chain's CDR3 is CASSKSSGKGAGQETQYF. The CDR3 DNA reads as TGTGCCAGCAGCAAATCGAGCGGTAAAGGGGCGGGACAAGAGACCCAGTACTTC. This chain connects TRBV21-1 to TRBJ2-5; TRBD2 is the table's D call, not checked against the DNA. TRBV21-1 is reported as a pseudogene. The CDR3 totals 18 residues.

The rearrangement joins TRBV6-1 to TRBJ2-1; D is perhaps TRBD1 or TRBD2 (5 bases each). The V gene lost 8 bases and the J gene lost 10 bases, with 9 bases spanning the gap. There are 10 residues in the CDR3. The germline V gene encodes CDR1 MNHNS and CDR2 SASEGT. The CDR3 region is CASWGPEQFF. The DNA of the CDR3 is TGTGCCAGCTGGGGACCCGAGCAGTTCTTC.

The chain recombines TRBV15 with TRBJ1-3; D not certain. Germline V gene data show CDR1 as LNHNV and CDR2 as YYDKDF (reference sequence). This CDR3 has 15 residues. Trimming stripped 0 bases from V and 0 bases from J, with 6 bases between. The CDR3 is CATSRDGSSGNTIYF. DNA for the CDR3: TGTGCCACCAGCAGAGACGGCAGCTCTGGAAACACCATATATTTT.

The chain links TRBV11-1 to TRBJ2-5; D tentatively reads TRBD1 or TRBD2 (5 bases each). The DNA end is a closer match to TRBJ2-7, so the J assignment may be wrong. This CDR3 region has 13 residues. Germline lookup yields CDR1 SGHAT and CDR2 FQDESV (reference sequence). CDR3 protein: CASKPRGTYEQYF. Here the CDR3 DNA reads TGTGCCAGCAAACCGAGGGGCACCTACGAGCAGTACTTC.

J is TRBJ2-7 and V is TRBV5-1, with D possibly TRBD2 on 6 matching bases. There are 14 residues in the CDR3. Trimming removed 1 base at V and 4 bases at J, with 12 bases between. Germline values: CDR1 SGHRS, CDR2 YFSETQ. For the CDR3, the DNA is TGCGCCAGCAGCTTGAGGCCTAGCGAATACGAGCAGTACTTC. Residues: CASSLRPSEYEQYF.

The chain couples TRBV28 to TRBJ2-2, with TRBD2 as a possible D gene (5 bases). The CDR3 sequence is 14 residues long. Germline-derived CDR1 and CDR2 are MDHEN and SYDVKM. The V end was cut by 8 bases, the J end by 4 bases, with 14 bases between. The CDR3 DNA is TGTGCCAGCGCTCCAAGGGCGGGCACCGGGGAGCTGTTTTTT. This codes for CASAPRAGTGELFF.

V and J are TRBV19 and TRBJ1-1, with a possible D match to TRBD1 (6 bases). Germline CDR1 and CDR2: LNHDA and SQIVND (reference sequence). Trimming took off 11 bases at V and 2 bases at J, with 9 bases between the two ends. The CDR3 contains 11 residues. Here the CDR3 reads CAWTVNTEAFF. The CDR3 nucleotides read TGTGCCTGGACAGTAAACACTGAAGCTTTCTTT.